These T cell receptor beta chains were read from a single sample in a study of T cell repertoires in cytomegalovirus infection. One entry per CDR3 protein, called by TCRdb with MiXCR from the reads. The sample records 450,000 to 600,000 distinct CDR3 sequences, 25% to 35% being singletons. Antigens for these TCRs are unknown. The starting material was cultured PBMCs, obtained from culture after CMV antigen stimulation. Every receptor here comes from a human donor in good health (CMV status not recorded). Some clones in this sample may be carry-over from other donors' samples. Each CDR3 is given without its conserved first and last residue. A D gene is named only where the DNA matches it firmly.

D | V | CDR3
TRBD1 | TRBV6-5 | ASSYSGTGDYEQY
NA | TRBV9 | ASSPPWTAEAF
NA | TRBV7-2 | ASSLHGPEYTGELF
TRBD2 | TRBV19 | ASTKQGGLAGGLGTDTQY
NA | TRBV6-6 | ASSEPWGNVQF
NA | TRBV20-1 | SARAQTGTFNQH
NA | TRBV9 | ASSVGNKAATNTEAF
TRBD2 | TRBV3-1 | ASSLSASGRSYEQY
NA | TRBV14 | ASSQMNLQVPGGYT
TRBD2 | TRBV7-2 | ASSSLAGGVEQF
NA | TRBV19 | ASSIDPAGRFGNTEAF
NA | TRBV19 | ASTGPDYGYT
NA | TRBV7-2 | ASSPRPPGEQY
TRBD1 | TRBV7-2 | ASSTRQGTYSSYEQY
TRBD2 | TRBV23-1 | ASSQIAGVEQF
TRBD2 | TRBV7-2 | ASSRGLAGVNEQF
TRBD1 | TRBV20-1 | SARATGETQY
TRBD2 | TRBV19 | ASRWASGSHEQF
NA | TRBV15 | ATSRDRADTQY
NA | TRBV6-2/TRBV6-3 | ASTSRIRGLSNYGYT
TRBD2 | TRBV7-2 | ASSRLIAGGPGTDTQY
NA | TRBV6-1 | ASSEALRVSPLH
TRBD1 | TRBV7-8 | ASSLTRGLYTEAF
TRBD1 | TRBV7-6 | ASSWDRGVSGYT
NA | TRBV12-3/TRBV12-4 | ASSFSREHEQF
NA | TRBV4-3 | ASSQFGQSYEQY